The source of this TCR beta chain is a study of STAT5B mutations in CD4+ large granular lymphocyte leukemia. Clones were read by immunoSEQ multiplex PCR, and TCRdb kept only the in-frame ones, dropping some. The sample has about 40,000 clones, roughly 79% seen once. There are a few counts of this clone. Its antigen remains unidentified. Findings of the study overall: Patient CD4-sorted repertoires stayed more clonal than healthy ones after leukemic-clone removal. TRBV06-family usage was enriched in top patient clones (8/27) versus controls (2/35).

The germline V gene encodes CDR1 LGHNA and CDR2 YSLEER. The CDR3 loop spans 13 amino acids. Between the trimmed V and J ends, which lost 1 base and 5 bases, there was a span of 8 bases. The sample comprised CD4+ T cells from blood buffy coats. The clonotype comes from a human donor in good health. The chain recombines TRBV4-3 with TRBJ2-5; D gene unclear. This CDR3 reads CASSQGVGETQYF. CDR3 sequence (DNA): TGCGCCAGCAGCCAAGGGGTCGGTGAGACCCAGTACTTC.